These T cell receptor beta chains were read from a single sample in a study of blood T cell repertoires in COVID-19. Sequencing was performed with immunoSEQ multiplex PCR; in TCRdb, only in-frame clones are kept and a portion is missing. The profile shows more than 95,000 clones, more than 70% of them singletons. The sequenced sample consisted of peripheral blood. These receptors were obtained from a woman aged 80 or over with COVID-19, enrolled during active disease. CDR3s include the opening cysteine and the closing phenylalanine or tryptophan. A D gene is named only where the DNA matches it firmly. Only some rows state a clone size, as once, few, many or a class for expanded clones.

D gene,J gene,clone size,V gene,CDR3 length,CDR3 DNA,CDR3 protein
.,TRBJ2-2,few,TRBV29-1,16,TGCAGCGTGAATACTCCAAACAGAGGCGGGGCCGGGGAGCTGTTTTTT,CSVNTPNRGGAGELFF
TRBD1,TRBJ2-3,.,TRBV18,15,TGTGCCAGCTCACTAGACGGACAGGGCACAGATACGCAGTATTTT,CASSLDGQGTDTQYF
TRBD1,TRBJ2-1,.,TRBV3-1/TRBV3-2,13,TGTGCCAGCAGCCAGGAGAGGGGGCATGAGCAGTTCTTC,CASSQERGHEQFF
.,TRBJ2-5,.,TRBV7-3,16,TGTGCCAGCAGCCCAGGGTGGTCGGGAGAGACTAAGACCCAGTACTTC,CASSPGWSGETKTQYF
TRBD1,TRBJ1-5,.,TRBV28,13,TGTGCCAGCAGCTGGACAGGGAATCAGCCCCAGCATTTT,CASSWTGNQPQHF
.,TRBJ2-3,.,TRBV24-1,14,TGTGCCACCAGTGATTCAGGGATCACAGATACGCAGTATTTT,CATSDSGITDTQYF
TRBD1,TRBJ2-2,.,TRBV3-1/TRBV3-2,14,TGTGCCAGCAGCCAAGGGACAGGGACCGGGGAGCTGTTTTTT,CASSQGTGTGELFF
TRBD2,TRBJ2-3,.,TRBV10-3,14,TGTGCCATCAGTGATGCGGGAGCGGCAGATACGCAGTATTTT,CAISDAGAADTQYF
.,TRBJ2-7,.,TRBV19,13,TGTGCCAGTAGTCCCAGGGCGTCGTACGAGCAGTACTTC,CASSPRASYEQYF
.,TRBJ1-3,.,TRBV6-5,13,TGTGCCAGCAGCCGGGGCTCTGGAAACACCATATATTTT,CASSRGSGNTIYF
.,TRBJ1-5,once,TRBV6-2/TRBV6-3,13,TGTGCCAGCAGCAGAAATACGGTTCAGCCCCAGCATTTT,CASSRNTVQPQHF
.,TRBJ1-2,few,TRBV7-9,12,TGTGCCAGCGGCGTGGCGGGCTATGGCTACACCTTC,CASGVAGYGYTF
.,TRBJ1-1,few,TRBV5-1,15,TGCGCCAGCAGCACGTCCAGTTGGGGCAACACTGAAGCTTTCTTT,CASSTSSWGNTEAFF
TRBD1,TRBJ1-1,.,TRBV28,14,TGTGCCAGCAGTACGGACAGGATCAGGACTGAAGCTTTCTTT,CASSTDRIRTEAFF
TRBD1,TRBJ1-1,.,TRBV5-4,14,TGTGCCAGCAGCACCACAGGGGCTCAGCTAGGAGCTTTCTTT,CASSTTGAQLGAFF
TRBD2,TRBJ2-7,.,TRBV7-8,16,TGTGCCAGCAGCTTTTCGAGTGGCGGGAGTCCCAACGAGCAGTACTTC,CASSFSSGGSPNEQYF
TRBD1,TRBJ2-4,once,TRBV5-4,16,TGTGCCAGCAGCTTTTTGAGGCAAGACAGGGCGAACATTCAGTACTTC,CASSFLRQDRANIQYF
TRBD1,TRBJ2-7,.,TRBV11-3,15,TGTGCCAGCAGCCAGGGACAGGGTGGCTCCTACGAGCAGTACTTC,CASSQGQGGSYEQYF
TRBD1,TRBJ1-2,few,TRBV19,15,TGTGCCAGTAGTTCATCCGGGACAGGGGACGATGGCTACACCTTC,CASSSSGTGDDGYTF
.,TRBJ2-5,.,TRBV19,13,TGTGCCAGTAGTTTCGACACCCAAGAGACCCAGTACTTC,CASSFDTQETQYF
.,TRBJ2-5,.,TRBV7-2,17,TGTGCCAGCAGCCCGCCGAACTTATGGGGGCGCACGGAGACCCAGTACTTC,CASSPPNLWGRTETQYF
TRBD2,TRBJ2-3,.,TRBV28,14,TGTGCCAGCACCACTAGCGGGGGAACAGATACGCAGTATTTT,CASTTSGGTDTQYF
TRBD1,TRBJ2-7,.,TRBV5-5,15,TGTGCCAGCAGCTTTCGGGGACAGGGATACTACGAGCAGTACTTC,CASSFRGQGYYEQYF
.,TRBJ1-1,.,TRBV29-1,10,TGCAGCGTTGGACATCCTGAAGCTTTCTTT,CSVGHPEAFF
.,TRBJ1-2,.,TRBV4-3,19,TGCGCCAGCAGCCCCAAGTTGTTCGGTGGGGACATCCCTAACTATGGCTACACCTTC,CASSPKLFGGDIPNYGYTF
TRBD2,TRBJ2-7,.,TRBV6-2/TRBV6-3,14,TGTGCCAGCAGGCCTAGCGGGAGTGCTTACGAGCAGTACTTC,CASRPSGSAYEQYF
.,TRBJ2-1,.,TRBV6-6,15,TGTGCCAGCAGTTACTCGAGGCTAAAAGGAAATGAGCAGTTCTTC,CASSYSRLKGNEQFF
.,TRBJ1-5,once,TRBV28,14,TGTGCCAGCAGTTTACGGGGTCGAAATCAGCCCCAGCATTTT,CASSLRGRNQPQHF
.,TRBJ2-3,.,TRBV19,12,TGTGCCAGTAGCTATTACAGAGATACGCAGTATTTT,CASSYYRDTQYF
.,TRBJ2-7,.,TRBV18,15,TGTGCCAGCTCCACCAAGGGCGGGACGTCGAGGGAGCAGTACTTC,CASSTKGGTSREQYF
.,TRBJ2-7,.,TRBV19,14,TGTGCCAGTGGGATGCAAGGGGTTTTGGACGAGCAGTACTTC,CASGMQGVLDEQYF
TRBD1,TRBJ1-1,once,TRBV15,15,TGTGCCACCAGCAGATGGGACAGCATGAACACTGAAGCTTTCTTT,CATSRWDSMNTEAFF